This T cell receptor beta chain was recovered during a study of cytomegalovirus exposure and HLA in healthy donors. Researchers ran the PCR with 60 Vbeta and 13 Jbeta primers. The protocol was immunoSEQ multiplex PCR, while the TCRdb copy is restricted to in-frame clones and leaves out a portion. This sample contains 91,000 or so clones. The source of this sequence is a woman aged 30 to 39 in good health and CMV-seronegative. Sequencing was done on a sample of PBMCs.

The CDR3 sequence: CASSPQAGGPLLGNEQFF. For the CDR3, the DNA is TGTGCCAGCTCACCACAGGCGGGAGGGCCGTTGTTGGGGAATGAGCAGTTCTTC. This chain connects TRBV18 to TRBJ2-1, with 9 bases matching TRBD2. With V trimmed by 1 base and J by 7 bases, 14 bases remained unmatched. Germline lookup yields CDR1 KGHSH and CDR2 LQKENI. The CDR3 runs 18 residues.